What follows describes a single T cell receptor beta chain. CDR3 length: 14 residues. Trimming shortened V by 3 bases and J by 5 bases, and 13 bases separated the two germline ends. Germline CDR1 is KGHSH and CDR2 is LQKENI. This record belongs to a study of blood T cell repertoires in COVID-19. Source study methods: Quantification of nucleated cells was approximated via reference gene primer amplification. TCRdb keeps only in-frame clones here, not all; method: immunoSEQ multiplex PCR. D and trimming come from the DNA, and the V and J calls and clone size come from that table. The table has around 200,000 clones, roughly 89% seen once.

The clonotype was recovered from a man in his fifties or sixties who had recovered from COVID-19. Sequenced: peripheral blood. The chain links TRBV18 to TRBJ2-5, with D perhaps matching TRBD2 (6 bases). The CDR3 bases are TGTGCCAGCTCACCGGGGAGGAGATTTGAGACCCAGTACTTC. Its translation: CASSPGRRFETQYF. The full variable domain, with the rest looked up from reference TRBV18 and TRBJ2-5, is NAGVMQNPRHLVRRRGQEARLRCSPMKGHSHVYWYRQLPEEGLKFMVYLQKENIIDESGMPKERFSAEFPKEGPSILRIQQVVRGDSAAYFCASSPGRRFETQYFGPGTRLLVL.